The clone carrying this TCR beta chain has only a few counts. No antigen is known for it. This entry is derived from a study of blood T cells in healthy people across ages. At least 7 million PBMCs were isolated per sample. PCR was performed a second time for about 7 to 11 cycles using a sample-barcoded 5' primer and a J-beta primer mix. A template-switch adaptor that had 12 random nucleotides put a tag on each cDNA molecule. TCRdb independently ran MiXCR on the 5' RACE reads; one entry per CDR3 protein. The data hold under 1 million distinct CDR3 sequences, with 44% observed a single time. The CDR3 is made up of 14 amino acids. The germline gives CDR1 MNHEY, CDR2 SVGEGT. Trimming stripped 10 bases from V and 0 bases from J, with 13 bases between. General study findings and limits: When one million T cells were used, diversity estimates were thought to be underestimates. There was a strong correlation between TCR beta diversity and naive T cell percentage.

Sequenced input: blood. The chain combines TRBV6-2 or TRBV6-3 with TRBJ1-5; possible D gene TRBD1, 5 bases. The source is a man between 60 and 70 years old in good health. CDR3 DNA: TGTGCCACCGGGGGAGGATATAGCAATCAGCCCCAGCATTTT. Translated: CATGGGYSNQPQHF.